This T cell receptor beta chain originates from a study of T-cell reconstitution after alpha-beta-depleted transplantation in children. This clonotype was recorded a few times. With 3 bases removed from V and 3 bases from J, the gap between germline ends came to 17 bases. The length of the CDR3 is 16 residues. Germline CDR1 reads LNHDA; CDR2 reads SQIVND (reference sequence). Unique molecular identifiers were used in preparing the TCRbeta library. TCRdb passed the PCR reads through MiXCR, listing each CDR3 protein once. In the table there are 450,000 to 600,000 distinct CDR3 sequences, about 33% of which are singletons.

Sequenced material: PBMCs from the stem cell graft donor, taken from the stem cell graft. The clonotype was recovered from a human donor who donated a stem cell graft to a child with aplastic anemia. The rearrangement uses TRBV19 and TRBJ1-1; D might be TRBD1 (5 bases). In nucleotides, the CDR3 is TGTGCCAGTAGTATTATGCTGGGGAGGGGAGACACTGAAGCTTTCTTT. It yields the protein CASSIMLGRGDTEAFF.